The present TCR beta chain was sequenced within a study of cytomegalovirus exposure and HLA in healthy donors. The study, taken as a whole, reports: Generally TCR sequences proved uncommon, though certain public TCRs appeared in numerous donors.

Concerning this clone itself: The antigen is undetermined.

Primers included in the PCR were 60 Vbeta and 13 Jbeta primers. The table came from immunoSEQ multiplex PCR; TCRdb's copy has only in-frame clones and leaves some out. Among approximately 150,000 clones listed, approximately 70% were seen once. Looked up from germline, CDR1 is SGHVS and CDR2 is FQNEAQ. There are 11 residues in the CDR3. Trimming left V 1 base short and J 9 bases short, with 4 bases between. The receptor comes from a woman aged 18-30 years in good health and CMV-seronegative. The specimen sequenced was PBMCs. This chain joins TRBV7-8 and TRBJ2-1; D is undetermined. CDR3 loop: CASSLDSEQFF. The CDR3, as DNA: TGTGCCAGCAGCTTAGACTCTGAGCAGTTCTTC. Looking up the rest from reference TRBV7-8 and TRBJ2-1 gives the full variable domain: GAGVSQSPRYKVAKRGQDVALRCDPISGHVSLFWYQQALGQGPEFLTYFQNEAQLDKSGLPSDRFFAERPEGSVSTLKIQRTQQEDSAVYLCASSLDSEQFFGPGTRLTVL.